This passage covers 3 T cell receptor beta chains from one sample sequenced in a study of blood T cell repertoires in COVID-19. Repertoires were generated with immunoSEQ multiplex PCR, while TCRdb's copy carries only in-frame clones and drops some. The sample holds about 100,000 clones, just over 90% seen once. Input material: peripheral blood. The receptor set was obtained from a middle-aged man with active COVID-19.

The V gene is TRBV18, the J gene TRBJ2-3; weak D call: TRBD2 (5 bases). V was cut by 4 bases and J by 0 bases, with 14 bases left in between. The germline CDR1 and CDR2 sequences are KGHSH and LQKENI. The CDR3 loop spans 16 amino acids. CDR3 nucleotides: TGTGCCAGCTCACTATCGGGGTATACTAGCACAGATACGCAGTATTTT. Protein product: CASSLSGYTSTDTQYF.

V usage is TRBV2 and J usage is TRBJ1-2; a weak D match, TRBD1 (5 bases). The CDR3 extends over 13 amino acids. The V gene's germline CDR1 is SNHLY and CDR2 FYNNEI. The germline V and J ends were trimmed by 4 bases and 6 bases, with 12 bases remaining between them. CDR3 sequence: CASSGRGIDGYTF. The CDR3 DNA is TGTGCCAGCAGTGGAAGGGGAATTGATGGCTACACCTTC.

V usage is TRBV6-5 and J usage is TRBJ2-2; unclear D gene. This CDR3 comprises 13 residues. The germline CDR1 and CDR2 sequences are MNHEY and SVGAGI. V lost 2 bases and J 7 bases, leaving 8 bases between the germline ends. The CDR3 loop is CASSYATFGELFF. Here the CDR3 DNA reads TGTGCCAGCAGTTACGCGACTTTCGGGGAGCTGTTTTTT.